This TCR beta chain was obtained from a study of T-cell memory formation after mild COVID-19. Study observations and caveats: Some responding clones appeared in pre-infection memory, suggesting cross-reactive memory joined. CD8+ contracting clones occupied EMRA, while CD4+ ones occupied mainly CM and EM.

Libraries for TCRalpha and TCRbeta carried sample barcodes and unique molecular identifiers via 5'RACE. TCRdb redid the calling of the 5' RACE reads with MiXCR, one entry per CDR3 protein. The sample has 450,000 to 650,000 distinct CDR3 sequences, roughly 20% seen once. Per the germline V gene, CDR1 is DFQATT and CDR2 is SNEGSKA (reference sequence). CDR3 length equals 13 residues. V dropped 6 bases and J dropped 6; count of bases not matched to a gene: 10. As regards this clonotype: Its antigen is as yet unknown.

The genes are TRBV20-1 and TRBJ1-2; 7 bases align to TRBD1. The sample comprised PBMCs or a T cell subset sorted from them (not recorded which). This TCR came from an adult woman who had mild COVID-19 (a few samples of this study predate the infection). Cell type and time point are not known. The CDR3 is CSAEGRGLDGYTF. The CDR3 DNA follows: TGCAGTGCCGAGGGTAGGGGGCTAGATGGCTACACCTTC.